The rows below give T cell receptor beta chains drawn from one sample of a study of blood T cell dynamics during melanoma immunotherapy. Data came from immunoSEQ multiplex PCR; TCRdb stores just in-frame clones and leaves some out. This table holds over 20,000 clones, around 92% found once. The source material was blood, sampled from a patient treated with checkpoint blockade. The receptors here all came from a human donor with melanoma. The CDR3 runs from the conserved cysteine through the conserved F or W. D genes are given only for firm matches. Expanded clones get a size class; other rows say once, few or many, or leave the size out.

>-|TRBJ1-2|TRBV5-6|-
CASSALPGPGGYTF
TGTGCCAGCAGCGCACTACCGGGTCCTGGGGGCTACACCTTC
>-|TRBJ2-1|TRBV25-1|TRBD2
CASKLAGYNEQFF
TGTGCCAGCAAACTAGCGGGGTACAATGAGCAGTTCTTC
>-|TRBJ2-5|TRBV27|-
CASSLSRGAARETQYF
TGTGCCAGCAGTTTATCAAGGGGGGCGGCTAGGGAGACCCAGTACTTC
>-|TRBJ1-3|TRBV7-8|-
CASSPYAHASGNTIYF
TGTGCCAGCAGCCCCTACGCCCATGCCTCTGGAAACACCATATATTTT
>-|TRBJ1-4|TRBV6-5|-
CASSYAPGANEKLFF
TGTGCCAGCAGTTACGCCCCAGGCGCTAATGAAAAACTGTTTTTT
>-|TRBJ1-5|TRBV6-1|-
CASSPAGPTGQPQHF
TGTGCCAGCAGTCCAGCGGGCCCTACGGGTCAGCCCCAGCATTTT
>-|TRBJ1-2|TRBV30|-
CAWSALADKNYGYTF
TGTGCCTGGTCAGCGCTGGCAGATAAAAACTATGGCTACACCTTC
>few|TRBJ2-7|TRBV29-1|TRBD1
CSVGQGDYEQYF
TGCAGCGTTGGACAGGGGGACTACGAGCAGTACTTC
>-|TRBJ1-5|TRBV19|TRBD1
CASKDRSNNQPQHF
TGTGCCAGTAAGGACAGGTCAAACAATCAGCCCCAGCATTTT
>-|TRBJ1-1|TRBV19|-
CASTNSGQFNTEAFF
TGTGCCAGTACGAATAGCGGTCAGTTTAACACTGAAGCTTTCTTT
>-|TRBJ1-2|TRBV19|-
CASSINGYTF
TGTGCCAGTAGTATAAATGGCTACACCTTC
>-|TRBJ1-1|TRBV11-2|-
CASSFQGVAEAFF
TGTGCCAGCAGCTTTCAAGGAGTAGCTGAAGCTTTCTTT
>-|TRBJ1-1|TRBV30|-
CAWSFRDTQLNTEAFF
TGTGCCTGGAGTTTTAGGGACACGCAATTGAACACTGAAGCTTTCTTT
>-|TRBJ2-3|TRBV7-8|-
CASSLSVADTQYF
TGTGCCAGCAGCTTAAGTGTCGCAGATACGCAGTATTTT
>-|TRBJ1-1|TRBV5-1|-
CASSIQGGGTEAFF
TGCGCCAGCAGCATACAGGGTGGAGGCACTGAAGCTTTCTTT
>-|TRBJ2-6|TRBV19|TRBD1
CASSFGQGRLGGANVLTF
TGTGCCAGTAGTTTCGGACAGGGTAGACTCGGTGGGGCCAACGTCCTGACTTTC
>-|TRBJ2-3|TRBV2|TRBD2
CASSSGTRAYMDTQYF
TGTGCCAGCAGTTCCGGGACTAGGGCCTACATGGATACGCAGTATTTT
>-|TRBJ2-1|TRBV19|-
CASSIGSALGDEQFF
TGTGCCAGTAGTATCGGTAGCGCCTTAGGGGATGAGCAGTTCTTC
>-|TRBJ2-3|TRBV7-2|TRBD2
CASSFPLLGGADTQYF
TGTGCCAGCAGCTTCCCCCTACTCGGGGGGGCAGATACGCAGTATTTT
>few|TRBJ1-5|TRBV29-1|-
CSVGGGGNQPQHF
TGCAGCGTGGGGGGGGGTGGCAATCAGCCCCAGCATTTT
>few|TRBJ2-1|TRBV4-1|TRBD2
CASRLAGAYNEQFF
TGCGCCAGCCGACTAGCGGGAGCTTACAATGAGCAGTTCTTC
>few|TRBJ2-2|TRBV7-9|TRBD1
CASSKDRAAGELFF
TGTGCCAGCAGCAAGGACAGGGCGGCCGGGGAGCTGTTTTTT
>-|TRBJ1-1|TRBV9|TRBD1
CASSQGANTEAFF
TGTGCCAGCAGTCAGGGGGCGAACACTGAAGCTTTCTTT
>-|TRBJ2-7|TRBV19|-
CASSPMGGAHYEQYF
TGTGCCAGTAGTCCTATGGGGGGGGCTCACTACGAGCAGTACTTC
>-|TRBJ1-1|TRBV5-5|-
CASSFEKMNTEAFF
TGTGCCAGCAGCTTTGAAAAGATGAACACTGAAGCTTTCTTT
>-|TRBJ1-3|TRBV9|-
CASSLRTGRDTIYF
TGTGCCAGCAGCCTCCGGACGGGAAGGGACACCATATATTTT
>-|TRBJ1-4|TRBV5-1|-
CASSLSGTNEKLFF
TGCGCCAGCAGCCTTAGTGGGACTAATGAAAAACTGTTTTTT
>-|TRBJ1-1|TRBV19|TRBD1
CASSRGQSTEAFF
TGTGCCAGTAGTAGGGGACAGAGCACTGAAGCTTTCTTT
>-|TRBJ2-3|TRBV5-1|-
CASSLEVAPDTQYF
TGCGCCAGCAGCTTGGAGGTAGCTCCAGATACGCAGTATTTT
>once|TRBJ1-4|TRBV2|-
CASSEWGLGEKLFF
TGTGCCAGCAGTGAATGGGGCCTAGGGGAAAAACTGTTTTTT
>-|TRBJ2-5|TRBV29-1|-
CSGGGTPQETQYF
TGCAGCGGAGGAGGGACCCCGCAAGAGACCCAGTACTTC
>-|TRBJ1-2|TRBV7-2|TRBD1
CASSLASQGAGGYTF
TGTGCCAGCAGCTTAGCGTCCCAGGGGGCGGGTGGCTACACCTTC
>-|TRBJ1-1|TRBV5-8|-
CASSLWLQGRTEAFF
TGTGCCAGCAGCTTGTGGCTCCAGGGTCGGACTGAAGCTTTCTTT
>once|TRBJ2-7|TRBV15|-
CATSRDPGVSSYEQYF
TGTGCCACCAGCAGAGATCCGGGGGTTAGCTCCTACGAGCAGTACTTC
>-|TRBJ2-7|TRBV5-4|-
CASSQELSGIFSYEQYF
TGTGCCAGCAGCCAAGAGCTTTCAGGGATTTTCTCCTACGAGCAGTACTTC
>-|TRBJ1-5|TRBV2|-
CASSLGYSNQPQHF
TGTGCCAGCAGCCTCGGGTATAGCAATCAGCCCCAGCATTTT
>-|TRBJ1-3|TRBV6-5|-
CASSYTKGNTIYF
TGTGCCAGCAGTTACACTAAGGGAAACACCATATATTTT
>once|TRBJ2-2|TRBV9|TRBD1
CASSPGTGANTGELFF
TGTGCCAGCAGCCCCGGGACAGGGGCGAACACCGGGGAGCTGTTTTTT
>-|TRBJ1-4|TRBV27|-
CASSYMGRDGEKLFF
TGTGCCAGCAGTTATATGGGCAGGGATGGCGAAAAACTGTTTTTT
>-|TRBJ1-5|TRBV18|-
CASSPGLSDGSHTQHF
TGTGCCAGCTCACCCGGGTTATCTGACGGGTCACATACCCAGCATTTT
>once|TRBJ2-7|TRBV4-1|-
CASSQGLVLPYEQYF
TGCGCCAGCAGCCAAGGGCTAGTCCTTCCCTACGAGCAGTACTTC
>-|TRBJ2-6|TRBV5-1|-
CASSEGLSGANVLTF
TGCGCCAGCAGCGAGGGTCTGTCTGGGGCCAACGTCCTGACTTTC
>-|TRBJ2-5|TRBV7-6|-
CASSLVSEILGTQYF
TGTGCCAGCAGCTTAGTCAGCGAGATCCTGGGGACCCAGTACTTC